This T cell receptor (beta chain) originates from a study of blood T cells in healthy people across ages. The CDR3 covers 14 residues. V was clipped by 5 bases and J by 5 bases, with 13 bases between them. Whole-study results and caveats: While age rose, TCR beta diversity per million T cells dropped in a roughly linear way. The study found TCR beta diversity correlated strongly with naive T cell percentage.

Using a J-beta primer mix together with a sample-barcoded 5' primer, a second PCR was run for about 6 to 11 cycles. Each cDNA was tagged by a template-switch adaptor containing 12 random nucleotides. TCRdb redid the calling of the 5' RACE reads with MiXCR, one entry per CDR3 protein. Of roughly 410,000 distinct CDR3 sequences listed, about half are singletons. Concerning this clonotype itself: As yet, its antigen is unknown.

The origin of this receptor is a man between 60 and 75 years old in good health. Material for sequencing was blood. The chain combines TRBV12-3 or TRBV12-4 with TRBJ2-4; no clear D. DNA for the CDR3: TGTGCCAGCAGTCGCACCGGCCCCGAAAACATTCAGTACTTC. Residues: CASSRTGPENIQYF.